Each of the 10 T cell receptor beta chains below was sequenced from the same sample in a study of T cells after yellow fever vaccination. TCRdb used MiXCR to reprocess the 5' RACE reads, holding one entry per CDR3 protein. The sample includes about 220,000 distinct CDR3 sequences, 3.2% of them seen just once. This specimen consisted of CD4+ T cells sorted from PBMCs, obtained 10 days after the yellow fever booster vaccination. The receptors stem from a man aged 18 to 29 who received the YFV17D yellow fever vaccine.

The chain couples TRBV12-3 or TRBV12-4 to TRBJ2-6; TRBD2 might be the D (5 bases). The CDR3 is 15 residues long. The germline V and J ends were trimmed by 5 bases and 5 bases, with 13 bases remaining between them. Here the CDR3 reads CASSIGESRANVLTF. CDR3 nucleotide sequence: TGTGCCAGCAGTATCGGGGAGAGTAGGGCCAACGTCCTGACTTTC.

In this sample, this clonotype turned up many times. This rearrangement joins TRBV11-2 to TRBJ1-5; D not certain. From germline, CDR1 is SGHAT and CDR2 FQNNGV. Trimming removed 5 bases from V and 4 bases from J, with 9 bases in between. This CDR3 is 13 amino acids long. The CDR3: CASSREENQPQHF. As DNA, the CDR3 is TGTGCCAGCAGCCGTGAGGAGAATCAGCCCCAGCATTTT. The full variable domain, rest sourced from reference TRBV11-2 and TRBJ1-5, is EAGVAQSPRYKIIEKRQSVAFWCNPISGHATLYWYQQILGQGPKLLIQFQNNGVVDDSQLPKDRFSAERLKGVDSTLKIQPAKLEDSAVYLCASSREENQPQHFGDGTRLSIL.

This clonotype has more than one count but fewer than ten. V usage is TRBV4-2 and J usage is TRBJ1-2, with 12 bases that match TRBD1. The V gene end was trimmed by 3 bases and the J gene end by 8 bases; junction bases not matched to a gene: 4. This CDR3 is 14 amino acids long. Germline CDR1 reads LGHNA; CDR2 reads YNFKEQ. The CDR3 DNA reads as TGTGCCAGCAGCCACGGCGGGACAGGGGGCGGCTACACCTTC. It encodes CASSHGGTGGGYTF.

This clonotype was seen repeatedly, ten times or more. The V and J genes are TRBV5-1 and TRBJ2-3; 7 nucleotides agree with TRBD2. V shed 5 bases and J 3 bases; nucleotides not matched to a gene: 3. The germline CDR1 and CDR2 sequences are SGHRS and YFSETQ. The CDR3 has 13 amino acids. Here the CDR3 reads CASRAAGTDTQYF. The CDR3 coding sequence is TGCGCCAGCAGAGCAGCGGGAACAGATACGCAGTATTTT.

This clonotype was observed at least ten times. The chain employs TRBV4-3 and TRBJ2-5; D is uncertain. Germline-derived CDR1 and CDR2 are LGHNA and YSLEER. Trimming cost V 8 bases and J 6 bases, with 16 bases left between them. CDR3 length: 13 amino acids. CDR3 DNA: TGCGCCAGCGGCCGTGTCGGAACCCAGACCCAGTACTTC. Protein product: CASGRVGTQTQYF.

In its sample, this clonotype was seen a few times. CDR3 nucleotides: TGCGCCAGCAACCCGGGACAGGGGGACGAGCAGTACTTC. Amino acids: CASNPGQGDEQYF. The chain is built from TRBV5-1 and TRBJ2-7; 11 positions match TRBD1. With V trimmed by 6 bases and J by 5 bases, 4 bases remained unmatched. Germline CDR1 SGHRS, CDR2 YFSETQ. This CDR3 contains 13 residues.

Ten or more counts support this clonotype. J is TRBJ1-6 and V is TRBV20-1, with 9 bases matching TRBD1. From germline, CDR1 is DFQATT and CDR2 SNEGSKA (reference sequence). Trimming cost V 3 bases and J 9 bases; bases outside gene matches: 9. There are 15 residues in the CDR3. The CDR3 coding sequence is TGCAGTGCTAGGACAGGGGGAAGCGGACGTTCACCCCTCCACTTT. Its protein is CSARTGGSGRSPLHF.

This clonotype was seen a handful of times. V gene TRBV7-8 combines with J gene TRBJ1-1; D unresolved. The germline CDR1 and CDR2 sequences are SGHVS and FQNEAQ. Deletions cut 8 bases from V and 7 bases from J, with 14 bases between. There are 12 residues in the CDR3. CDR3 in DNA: TGTGCCAGCTCCCACCCACGCGATGAAGCTTTCTTT. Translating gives CASSHPRDEAFF.

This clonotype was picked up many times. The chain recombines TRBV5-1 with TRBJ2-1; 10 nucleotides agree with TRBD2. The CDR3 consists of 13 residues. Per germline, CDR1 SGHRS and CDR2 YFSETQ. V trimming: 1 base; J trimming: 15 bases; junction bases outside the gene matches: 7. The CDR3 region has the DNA TGCGCCAGCAGCTTGCCTAGCGGGGGACGTCTGTTCTTC. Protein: CASSLPSGGRLFF. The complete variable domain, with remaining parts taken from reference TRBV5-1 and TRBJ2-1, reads KAGVTQTPRYLIKTRGQQVTLSCSPISGHRSVSWYQQTPGQGLQFLFEYFSETQRNKGNFPGRFSGRQFSNSRSEMNVSTLELGDSALYLCASSLPSGGRLFFGPGTRLTVL.

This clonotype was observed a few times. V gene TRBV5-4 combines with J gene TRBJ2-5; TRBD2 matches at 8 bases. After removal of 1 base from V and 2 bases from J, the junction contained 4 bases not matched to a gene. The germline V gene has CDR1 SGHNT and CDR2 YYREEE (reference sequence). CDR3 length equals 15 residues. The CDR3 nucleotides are TGTGCCAGCAGCTTGCGAACGGGGGGGCAAGAGACCCAGTACTTC. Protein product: CASSLRTGGQETQYF. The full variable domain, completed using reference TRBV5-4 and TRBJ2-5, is ETGVTQSPTHLIKTRGQQVTLRCSSQSGHNTVSWYQQALGQGPQFIFQYYREEENGRGNFPPRFSGLQFPNYSSELNVNALELDDSALYLCASSLRTGGQETQYFGPGTRLLVL.